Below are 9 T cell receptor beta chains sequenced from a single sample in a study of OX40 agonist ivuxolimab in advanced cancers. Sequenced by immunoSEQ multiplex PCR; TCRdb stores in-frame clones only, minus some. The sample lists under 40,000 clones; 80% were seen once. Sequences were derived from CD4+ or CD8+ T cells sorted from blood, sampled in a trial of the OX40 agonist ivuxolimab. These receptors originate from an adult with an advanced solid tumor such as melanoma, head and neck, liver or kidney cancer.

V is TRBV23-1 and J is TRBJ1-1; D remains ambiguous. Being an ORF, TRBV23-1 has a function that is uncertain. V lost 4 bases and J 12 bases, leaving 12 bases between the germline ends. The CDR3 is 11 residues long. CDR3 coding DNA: TGCGCCAGCAGTCCCCCGGTGGGGACTTTCTTT. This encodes CASSPPVGTFF.

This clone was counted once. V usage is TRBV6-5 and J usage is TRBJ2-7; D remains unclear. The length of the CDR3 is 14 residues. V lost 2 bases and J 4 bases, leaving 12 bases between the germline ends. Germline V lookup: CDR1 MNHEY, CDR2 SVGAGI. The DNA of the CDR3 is TGTGCCAGCAGTTACGGGATTGGGGTATACGAGCAGTACTTC. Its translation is CASSYGIGVYEQYF.

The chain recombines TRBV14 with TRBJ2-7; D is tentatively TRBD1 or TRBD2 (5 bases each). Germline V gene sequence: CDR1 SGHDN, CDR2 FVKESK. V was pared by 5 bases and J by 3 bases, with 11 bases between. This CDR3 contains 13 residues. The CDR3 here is CASSSGRIYEQYF. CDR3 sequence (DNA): TGTGCCAGCAGCTCGGGACGGATCTACGAGCAGTACTTC.

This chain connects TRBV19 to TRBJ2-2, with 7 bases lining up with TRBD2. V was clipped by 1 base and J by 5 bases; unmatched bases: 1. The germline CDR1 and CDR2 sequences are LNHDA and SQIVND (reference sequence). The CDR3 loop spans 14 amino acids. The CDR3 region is CASSIAGGTGELFF. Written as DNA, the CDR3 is TGTGCCAGTAGTATAGCGGGGGGTACCGGGGAGCTGTTTTTT.

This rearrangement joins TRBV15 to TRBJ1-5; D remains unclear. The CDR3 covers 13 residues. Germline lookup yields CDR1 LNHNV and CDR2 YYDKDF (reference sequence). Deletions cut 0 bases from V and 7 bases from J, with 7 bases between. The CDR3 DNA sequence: TGTGCCACCAGCAGAGATCCTTCGCAGCCCCAGCATTTT. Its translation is CATSRDPSQPQHF.

The CDR3 reads CASSVTSGRADNEQFF. CDR3 bases: TGTGCCAGCAGTGTGACGAGCGGGAGGGCCGACAATGAGCAGTTCTTC. J is TRBJ2-1 and V is TRBV25-1; 10 bases map to TRBD2. Trimming cost V 4 bases and J 5 bases; bases outside gene matches: 8. CDR3 size: 16 residues. Germline loops: CDR1 MGHDK, CDR2 SYGVNS. The full variable domain, in which reference TRBV25-1 and TRBJ2-1 provide the parts outside the CDR3, is EADIYQTPRYLVIGTGKKITLECSQTMGHDKMYWYQQDPGMELHLIHYSYGVNSTEKGDLSSESTVSRIRTEHFPLTLESARPSHTSQYLCASSVTSGRADNEQFFGPGTRLTVL.

In nucleotides, the CDR3 is TGTGCCTGGAACTCAGGGTTGGATTCACCCCTCCACTTT. This gives the protein CAWNSGLDSPLHF. This rearrangement joins TRBV30 to TRBJ1-6; TRBD1 might be the D (5 bases). This CDR3 is built from 13 residues. CDR1 and CDR2 (germline): GTSNPN, SVGIG (reference sequence). The V end lost 4 bases, the J end lost 8 bases, and 12 bases lay between the germline ends.

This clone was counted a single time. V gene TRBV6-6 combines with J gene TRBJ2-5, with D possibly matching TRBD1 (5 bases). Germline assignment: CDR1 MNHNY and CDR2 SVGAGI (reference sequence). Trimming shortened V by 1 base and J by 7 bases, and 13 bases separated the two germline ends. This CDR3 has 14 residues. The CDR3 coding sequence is TGTGCCAGCAGTTACTTAGACAGTAAGAGGACCCAGTACTTC. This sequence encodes CASSYLDSKRTQYF.

This CDR3 is CASSDRLGQETQYF. The CDR3 region has the DNA TGTGCCAGCAGCGATAGACTAGGCCAAGAGACCCAGTACTTC. The rearrangement joins TRBV6-5 to TRBJ2-5, with D possibly matching TRBD2 (6 bases). Germline V lookup: CDR1 MNHEY, CDR2 SVGAGI. V dropped 6 bases and J dropped 1 base, with 12 bases sitting between them. The CDR3 contains 14 residues.